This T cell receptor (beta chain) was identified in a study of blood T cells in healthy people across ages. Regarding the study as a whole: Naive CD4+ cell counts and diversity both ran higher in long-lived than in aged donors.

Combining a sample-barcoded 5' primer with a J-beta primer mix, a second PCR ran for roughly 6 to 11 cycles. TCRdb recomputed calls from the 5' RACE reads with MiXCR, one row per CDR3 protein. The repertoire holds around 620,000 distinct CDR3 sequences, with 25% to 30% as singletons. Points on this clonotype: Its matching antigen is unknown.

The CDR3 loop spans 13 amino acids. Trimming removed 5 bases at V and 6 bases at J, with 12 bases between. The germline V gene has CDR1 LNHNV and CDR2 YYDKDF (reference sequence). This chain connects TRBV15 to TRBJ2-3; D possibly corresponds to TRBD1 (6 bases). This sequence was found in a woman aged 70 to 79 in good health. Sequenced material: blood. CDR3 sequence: CATSHRAMDTQYF. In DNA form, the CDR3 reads TGTGCCACCAGCCACAGGGCTATGGATACGCAGTATTTT. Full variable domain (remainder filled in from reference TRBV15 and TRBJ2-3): DAMVIQNPRYQVTQFGKPVTLSCSQTLNHNVMYWYQQKSSQAPKLLFHYYDKDFNNEADTPDNFQSRRPNTSFCFLDIRSPGLGDTAMYLCATSHRAMDTQYFGPGTRLTVL.